Presented here are 9 T cell receptor beta chains from one specimen sequenced in a study of shared clonotypes between healthy human individuals. CD45RO-negative, CCR7-selected cells formed the naive CD8 fraction, which excluded terminally differentiated effector memory CD45RA+ cells. TCRdb's table, derived via immunoSEQ multiplex PCR, lists solely in-frame clones and lacks some. Among some 2.1 million clones, about 95% were seen once, and the ten largest hold 0.9% to 1.3%. The sequenced sample consisted of naive CD8+ T cells sorted from blood. Receptors originate from a man between 18 and 29 years old in good health.

The chain couples TRBV12-1 to TRBJ1-2; no check of the table's D call, TRBD1, against the DNA was made. TRBV12-1 is given as a pseudogene. This CDR3 has 15 residues. The CDR3 loop reads CASRLGDSVSYGYTF. The CDR3 bases are TGTGCCAGCAGATTGGGGGACAGTGTTTCCTATGGCTACACCTTC.

The chain employs TRBV6-1 and TRBJ2-2, with 8 nucleotides matching TRBD2. Germline V gives CDR1 MNHNS, CDR2 SASEGT. The CDR3 is 14 amino acids. The ends lost 2 bases at V and 5 bases at J; junction bases unmatched: 1. The CDR3 reads CASSEIAGTGELFF. The CDR3 DNA follows: TGTGCCAGCAGTGAAATAGCGGGGACCGGGGAGCTGTTTTTT.

The chain recombines TRBV5-1 with TRBJ2-2, with D tentatively TRBD1 or TRBD2 (6 bases each). There are 17 residues in the CDR3. The germline V and J ends were trimmed by 4 bases and 4 bases, with 20 bases remaining between them. CDR1 is SGHRS and CDR2 is YFSETQ in the germline V gene. The CDR3 sequence: CASSTDGGPGPTGELFF. In nucleotides, the CDR3 is TGCGCCAGCAGCACTGACGGGGGCCCTGGACCCACCGGGGAGCTGTTTTTT.

This clone was observed a single time. This specimen includes other DNA sequences encoding the same CDR3. The chain couples TRBV7-9 to TRBJ2-1; D uncertain. Germline V gene sequence: CDR1 SEHNR, CDR2 FQNEAQ (reference sequence). Trimming left V 3 bases short and J 6 bases short, with 3 bases between. The CDR3 extends over 11 amino acids. The CDR3 DNA sequence: TGTGCCAGCAGCTTTTCCAATGAGCAGTTCTTC. Residues: CASSFSNEQFF.

This clone was observed a few times. Other DNA sequences in this specimen translate into the identical CDR3. The chain links TRBV4-1 to TRBJ2-7, with D perhaps matching TRBD1 (7 bases). Germline V CDR1 and CDR2: MGHRA, YSYEKL. V was cut by 1 base and J by 4 bases, with 11 bases left in between. CDR3 length: 14 residues. The CDR3 nucleotides are TGCGCCAGCAGCCAAGGGGCAGGGGGGTACGAGCAGTACTTC. Amino acids: CASSQGAGGYEQYF.

This chain links TRBV25-1 with TRBJ1-2; D is undetermined. Per the germline V gene, CDR1 is MGHDK and CDR2 is SYGVNS. Between the trimmed V and J ends, which lost 5 bases and 2 bases, there was a span of 9 bases. This CDR3 has 13 residues. The CDR3, as DNA: TGTGCCAGCAGTAGGACGGAAAACTATGGCTACACCTTC. Residues: CASSRTENYGYTF.

This clone was observed a single time. The chain is built from TRBV9 and TRBJ2-5, with 11 bases fitting TRBD1. Germline V gene lookup returns CDR1 SGDLS and CDR2 YYNGEE. The junction had 3 bases not matched to a gene; V was cut back by 3 bases and J by 5 bases. The CDR3 has 14 amino acids. CDR3 region: CASSAGTGGETQYF. The CDR3 nucleotides are TGTGCCAGCAGCGCCGGGACAGGGGGGGAGACCCAGTACTTC.

The J gene is TRBJ2-3, the V gene TRBV9, with 10 bases aligning to TRBD1. With 4 bases clipped from V and 2 bases from J, the junction kept 7 bases outside the gene matches. CDR3 size: 16 residues. Germline-derived CDR1 and CDR2 are SGDLS and YYNGEE. CDR3 coding DNA: TGTGCCAGCAGCCCTGGGGACAGGGGAATCACAGATACGCAGTATTTT. Translated, it gives CASSPGDRGITDTQYF.

Comment on this clone: Other DNA sequences from this sample encode an identical CDR3 as well. This chain connects TRBV6-5 to TRBJ2-1; 10 nucleotides agree with TRBD1. V was pared by 0 bases and J by 7 bases, with 3 bases of the junction left unmatched. The CDR3 extends over 15 amino acids. Germline V gives CDR1 MNHEY, CDR2 SVGAGI. The CDR3 bases are TGTGCCAGCAGTTACTCAGGGACAGGGGTGAATGAGCAGTTCTTC. This codes for CASSYSGTGVNEQFF.